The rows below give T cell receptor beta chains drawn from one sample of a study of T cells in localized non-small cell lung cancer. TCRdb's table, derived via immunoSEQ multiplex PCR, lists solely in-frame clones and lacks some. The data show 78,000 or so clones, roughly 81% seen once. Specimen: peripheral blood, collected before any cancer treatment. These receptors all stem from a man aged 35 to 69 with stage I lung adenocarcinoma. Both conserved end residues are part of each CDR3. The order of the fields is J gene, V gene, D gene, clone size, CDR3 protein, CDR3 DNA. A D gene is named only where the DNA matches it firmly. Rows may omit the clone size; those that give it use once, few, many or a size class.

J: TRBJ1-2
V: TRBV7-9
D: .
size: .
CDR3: CACPWGGDGYTF
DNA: TGTGCCTGCCCCTGGGGGGGAGATGGCTACACCTTC

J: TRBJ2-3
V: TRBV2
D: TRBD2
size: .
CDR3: CASSFPIGTGTSGGSTDTQYF
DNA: TGTGCCAGCAGTTTTCCCATCGGGACAGGGACTAGCGGGGGTAGCACAGATACGCAGTATTTT

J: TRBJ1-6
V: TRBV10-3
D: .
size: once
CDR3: CAISDFSVNSPLHF
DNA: TGTGCCATCAGTGACTTCAGTGTTAATTCACCCCTCCACTTT

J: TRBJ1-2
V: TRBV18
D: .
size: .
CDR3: CASAPGTRDGYTF
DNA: TGTGCCAGCGCACCCGGGACAAGAGATGGCTACACCTTC

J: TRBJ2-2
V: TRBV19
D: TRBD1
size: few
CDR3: CATDRANTGELFF
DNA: TGTGCCACGGACAGGGCGAACACCGGGGAGCTGTTTTTT

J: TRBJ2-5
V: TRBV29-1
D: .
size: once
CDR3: CSVEGTPKNVETQYF
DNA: TGCAGCGTTGAGGGGACACCTAAAAACGTGGAGACCCAGTACTTC

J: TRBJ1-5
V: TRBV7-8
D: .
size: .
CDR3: CASSLAAQGPQPQHF
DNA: TGTGCCAGCAGCTTAGCGGCGCAGGGACCTCAGCCCCAGCATTTT

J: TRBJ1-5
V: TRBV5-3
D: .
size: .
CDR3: CARSADKGPKQPQHF
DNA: TGTGCCAGAAGCGCTGACAAGGGGCCGAAACAGCCCCAGCATTTT

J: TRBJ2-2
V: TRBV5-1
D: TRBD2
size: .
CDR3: CASSPWSSGSTGELFF
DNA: TGCGCCAGCAGCCCCTGGAGTAGCGGGAGCACCGGGGAGCTGTTTTTT

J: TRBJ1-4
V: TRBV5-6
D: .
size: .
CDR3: CASSFWSATNEKLFF
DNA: TGTGCCAGCAGCTTTTGGTCAGCAACTAATGAAAAACTGTTTTTT

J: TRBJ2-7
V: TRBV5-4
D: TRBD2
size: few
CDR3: CASSSGLALSLSYEQYF
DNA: TGTGCCAGCAGCTCGGGACTAGCCCTCTCTCTCTCCTACGAGCAGTACTTC

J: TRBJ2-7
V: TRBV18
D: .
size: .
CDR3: CASSPESLLEQYF
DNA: TGTGCCAGCTCACCTGAATCACTACTCGAGCAGTACTTC

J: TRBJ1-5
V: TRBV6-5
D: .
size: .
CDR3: CASRRQINQPQHF
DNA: TGTGCCAGCAGGAGACAGATCAATCAGCCCCAGCATTTT

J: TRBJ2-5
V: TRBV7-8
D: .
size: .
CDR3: CASSLWLKKETQYF
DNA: TGTGCCAGCAGCTTATGGCTCAAAAAAGAGACCCAGTACTTC

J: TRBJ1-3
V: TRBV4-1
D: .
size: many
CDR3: CASSLDLPGINTIYF
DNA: TGCGCCAGCAGCCTCGATCTTCCAGGAATAAACACCATATATTTT

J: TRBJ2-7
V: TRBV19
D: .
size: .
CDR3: CASSMEPGDYEQYF
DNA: TGTGCCAGTAGTATGGAGCCGGGGGATTACGAGCAGTACTTC

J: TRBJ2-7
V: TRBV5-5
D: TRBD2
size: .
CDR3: CASSSRTSSSYEQYF
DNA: TGTGCCAGCAGCTCTCGGACTAGCAGCTCCTACGAGCAGTACTTC

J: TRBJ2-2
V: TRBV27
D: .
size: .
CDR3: CASRVRSWGTGELFF
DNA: TGTGCCAGCAGGGTCAGATCGTGGGGCACCGGGGAGCTGTTTTTT

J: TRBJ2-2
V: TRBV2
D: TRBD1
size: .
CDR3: CASKSRDRGSGELFF
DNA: TGTGCCAGCAAATCCCGGGACAGGGGAAGCGGGGAGCTGTTTTTT

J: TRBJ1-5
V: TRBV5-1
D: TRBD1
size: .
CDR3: CASSLGGVGQPQHF
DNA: TGCGCCAGCAGCTTAGGGGGCGTCGGTCAGCCCCAGCATTTT

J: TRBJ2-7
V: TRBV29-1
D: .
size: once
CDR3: CSVGRRSQAGEYEQYF
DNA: TGCAGCGTCGGGAGGCGTTCGCAGGCAGGGGAATACGAGCAGTACTTC

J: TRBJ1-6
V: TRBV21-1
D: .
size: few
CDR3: CASSKALTGVMGPSPLHF
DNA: TGTGCCAGCAGCAAAGCGCTTACGGGGGTAATGGGACCTTCACCCCTCCACTTT

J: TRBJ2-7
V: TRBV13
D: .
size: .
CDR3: CASSQARGLGYEQYF
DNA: TGTGCCAGCAGTCAGGCGCGGGGACTGGGTTACGAGCAGTACTTC